This T cell receptor beta chain was found in a study of control samples from healthy donors and cancer patients. Germline values: CDR1 MDHEN, CDR2 SYDVKM. V was shortened by 2 bases and J by 0 bases, with 8 bases between the two germline ends. The CDR3 runs to 15 residues. This clone was recorded once. Libraries were prepared by immunoSEQ multiplex PCR; TCRdb keeps only in-frame clonotypes and omits some of them. The sample lists about 410,000 clones; 80% to 95% were seen once. What was sequenced was PBMCs. The receptor was derived from a man aged 35 to 55 with head and neck cancer. The rearrangement links TRBV28 to TRBJ1-3; weak D call: TRBD1 (6 bases). CDR3 bases: TGTGCCAGCAGTTTAAACAGGGCCTCTGGAAACACCATATATTTT. It yields the protein CASSLNRASGNTIYF.